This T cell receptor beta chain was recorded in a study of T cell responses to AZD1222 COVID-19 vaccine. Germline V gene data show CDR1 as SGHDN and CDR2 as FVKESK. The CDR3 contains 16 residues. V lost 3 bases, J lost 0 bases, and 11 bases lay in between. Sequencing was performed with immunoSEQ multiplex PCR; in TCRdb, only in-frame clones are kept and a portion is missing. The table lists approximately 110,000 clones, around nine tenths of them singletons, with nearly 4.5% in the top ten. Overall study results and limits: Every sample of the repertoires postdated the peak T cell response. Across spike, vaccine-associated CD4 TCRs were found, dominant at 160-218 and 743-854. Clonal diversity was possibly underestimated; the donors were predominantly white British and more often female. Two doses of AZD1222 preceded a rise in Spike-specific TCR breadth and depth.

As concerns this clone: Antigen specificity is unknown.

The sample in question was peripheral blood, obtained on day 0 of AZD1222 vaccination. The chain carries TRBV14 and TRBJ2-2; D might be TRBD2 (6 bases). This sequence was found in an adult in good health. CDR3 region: CASSHRGNANTGELFF. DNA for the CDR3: TGTGCCAGCAGCCACCGGGGGAATGCGAACACCGGGGAGCTGTTTTTT.